This T cell receptor (beta chain) was observed in a study of cytomegalovirus exposure and HLA in healthy donors. This CDR3 has 17 amino acids. CDR1 and CDR2 (germline): SGHDT, YYEEEE. Losses at the gene ends were 4 bases for V and 1 base for J; bases not matched to a gene: 13. Regarding the study as a whole: Reported performance of the classifier showed diagnosis of cytomegalovirus status with high specificity and sensitivity.

In the case of this clone: Its antigen is still unknown.

Primers: 60 Vbeta forward and 13 Jbeta reverse. Methods used by the authors: An analysis that came later counted roughly 87 million unique TCR beta chains, roughly 11 million shared. Sequencing was performed with immunoSEQ multiplex PCR; in TCRdb, only in-frame clones are kept and a portion is missing. That table furnishes V, J and clone size, whereas the DNA furnished D and trimming. Of 150,000 to 200,000 clones listed, roughly 78% are singletons. Source material: PBMCs. This chain connects TRBV5-6 to TRBJ2-5; 7 bases align to TRBD2. This clonotype was sampled from a woman in her twenties or thirties in good health and CMV-seronegative. The CDR3 region has the DNA TGTGCCAGCAGCACCCTCGGGATAGCGGGTTTCCAAGAGACCCAGTACTTC. Residues: CASSTLGIAGFQETQYF. The full variable domain, rest sourced from reference TRBV5-6 and TRBJ2-5, is DAGVTQSPTHLIKTRGQQVTLRCSPKSGHDTVSWYQQALGQGPQFIFQYYEEEERQRGNFPDRFSGHQFPNYSSELNVNALLLGDSALYLCASSTLGIAGFQETQYFGPGTRLLVL.